Presented here are 25 T cell receptor beta chains from one specimen sequenced in a study of blood T cell repertoires in COVID-19. This table comes from immunoSEQ multiplex PCR, and its TCRdb copy is limited to in-frame clones, with some not included. Of about 180,000 clones listed, roughly 85% are singletons. The sequenced material came from peripheral blood. The receptors here all came from a human donor with active or convalescent COVID-19. The donor label of this sample is uncertain.

CDR3 in amino acids: CAWSRDRGHNEQYF. The DNA of the CDR3 is TGTGCCTGGAGTCGAGACAGGGGGCATAACGAGCAGTACTTC. This chain links TRBV30 with TRBJ2-7, with TRBD1 matching 10 bases. Trimming took 2 bases from V and 5 from J; bases not matched to a gene: 6. Per the germline V gene, CDR1 is GTSNPN and CDR2 is SVGIG (reference sequence). This CDR3 is 14 amino acids long.

V usage is TRBV5-6 and J usage is TRBJ1-2; 7 nucleotides align to TRBD1. Germline CDR1 reads SGHDT; CDR2 reads YYEEEE. This CDR3 is 13 amino acids long. The ends lost 5 bases at V and 4 bases at J; junction bases unmatched: 5. In DNA form, the CDR3 reads TGTGCCAGCAGGTTGACAGGGTTCTATGGCTACACCTTC. This encodes CASRLTGFYGYTF.

The V call is TRBV5-6, the J call TRBJ2-2; 7 bases line up with TRBD2. This CDR3 is 16 amino acids long. Unmatched junction bases numbered 8, after V lost 3 bases and J lost 3 bases. Per the germline V gene, CDR1 is SGHDT and CDR2 is YYEEEE. CDR3 coding DNA: TGTGCCAGCAGCTGGGCGGGGGACTACTACACCGGGGAGCTGTTTTTT. Its protein product is CASSWAGDYYTGELFF.

This clone was seen just once. The rearrangement links TRBV3-1 (or the pseudogene TRBV3-2) to TRBJ2-1, with TRBD2 matching over 8 bases. The trim removed 1 base at V and 6 bases at J, leaving 11 bases unmatched. This CDR3 has 17 residues. Germline V CDR1 and CDR2: LGHDT, YNNKEL (reference sequence). As DNA, the CDR3 is TGTGCCAGCAGCCAAGGTTTGAACGGGGGGGCTTTCAATGAGCAGTTCTTC. Translated, it gives CASSQGLNGGAFNEQFF.

V gene TRBV20-1 combines with J gene TRBJ1-2; no reliable D call. The CDR3 is 12 amino acids. Trimming left V 3 bases short and J 4 bases short, with 9 bases between. CDR1 DFQATT and CDR2 SNEGSKA come from the germline V gene (reference sequence). Here the CDR3 reads CSASDQFYGYTF. Here the CDR3 DNA reads TGCAGTGCTAGTGATCAGTTCTATGGCTACACCTTC.

The rearrangement links TRBV7-9 to TRBJ2-2; the match to TRBD2 covers 13 bases. The CDR3 contains 16 residues. Germline V gene sequence: CDR1 SEHNR, CDR2 FQNEAQ (reference sequence). With 4 bases clipped from V and 4 bases from J, the junction kept 3 bases outside the gene matches. DNA of the CDR3: TGTGCCAGCAGCTGGACTAGCGGGAGTCTCACCGGGGAGCTGTTTTTT. This gives the protein CASSWTSGSLTGELFF.

This clone has more than one count but fewer than ten. This chain uses TRBV5-8 with TRBJ2-1, with TRBD2 as a possible D gene (6 bases). Germline V gives CDR1 SGHTS, CDR2 YDEGEE. CDR3 size: 17 residues. Deletions cut 5 bases from V and 7 bases from J, with 25 bases between. In DNA, the CDR3 is TGTGCCAGCAGACCAAACCCCTTTCTGTTGGCGGGAAATGAGCAGTTCTTC. Translating it yields CASRPNPFLLAGNEQFF.

This sequence joins TRBV5-4 and TRBJ2-2; 13 nucleotides match TRBD2. Germline V gene sequence: CDR1 SGHNT, CDR2 YYREEE (reference sequence). This CDR3 contains 16 residues. Losses at the gene ends were 4 bases for V and 7 bases for J; bases not matched to a gene: 7. In nucleotides, the CDR3 is TGTGCCAGCAGCGTCACTAGCGGGAGGGCGGACGGGGAGCTGTTTTTT. Protein sequence: CASSVTSGRADGELFF.

The chain carries TRBV9 and TRBJ2-3, with a possible D match to TRBD1 (6 bases). This CDR3 has 15 residues. Looked up from germline, CDR1 is SGDLS and CDR2 is YYNGEE. V dropped 3 bases and J dropped 2 bases, with 13 bases sitting between them. The CDR3 protein is CASSAYRASTDTQYF. In DNA form, the CDR3 reads TGTGCCAGCAGCGCCTACAGGGCATCCACAGATACGCAGTATTTT.

The chain has TRBV2 and TRBJ1-5; no clear D gene. Germline-derived CDR1 and CDR2 are SNHLY and FYNNEI. The CDR3 spans 13 residues. Trimming left V 8 bases short and J 7 bases short, with 15 bases between. The CDR3 sequence is CASRGYESQPQHF. For the CDR3, the DNA is TGTGCCAGCCGAGGGTATGAGTCGCAGCCCCAGCATTTT.

The chain combines TRBV15 with TRBJ2-1; D may be TRBD2 (5 bases). Germline V gives CDR1 LNHNV, CDR2 YYDKDF (reference sequence). Trimming stripped 3 bases from V and 9 bases from J, with 12 bases between. The CDR3 consists of 13 residues. CDR3 nucleotides: TGTGCCACCAGCAGTTCCGGGGTTGGTGAGCAGTTCTTC. It translates to CATSSSGVGEQFF.

There are a few counts of this clone. V is TRBV6-5 and J is TRBJ2-1; 8 bases are a match to TRBD2. V lost 4 bases, J lost 8 bases, and 4 bases stayed unmatched. Germline CDR1 is MNHEY and CDR2 is SVGAGI. The CDR3 consists of 13 residues. CDR3 sequence (DNA): TGTGCCAGCAGTTTCGGGGGGGCCTATGAGCAGTTCTTC. This encodes CASSFGGAYEQFF.

V gene TRBV27 combines with J gene TRBJ2-3; perhaps TRBD1 as D (5 bases). Deletions cut 3 bases from V and 9 bases from J, with 13 bases between. CDR3 length: 13 residues. From germline, CDR1 is MNHEY and CDR2 SMNVEV (reference sequence). The CDR3 reads CASSLFGPGTQYF. The CDR3 coding sequence is TGTGCCAGCAGTTTGTTTGGGCCAGGGACGCAGTATTTT.

The V gene is TRBV30, the J gene TRBJ2-2, with 9 bases matching TRBD2. Looked up from germline, CDR1 is GTSNPN and CDR2 is SVGIG (reference sequence). With V trimmed by 3 bases and J by 5 bases, 4 bases remained unmatched. The CDR3 length is 14 residues. CDR3 protein: CAWSLAGGTGELFF. In DNA form, the CDR3 reads TGTGCCTGGAGCCTCGCGGGGGGGACCGGGGAGCTGTTTTTT.

As regards this clone: Other DNA variants within this sample encode the same CDR3. The chain is built from TRBV7-3 and TRBJ1-1; D gene uncertain. Trimming left V 4 bases short and J 2 bases short, with 8 bases between. CDR1 and CDR2 from the germline V gene are SGHTA and FQGTGA. This CDR3 region has 13 residues. The CDR3 DNA sequence: TGTGCCAGCAGCTCAGGCCAAAACACTGAAGCTTTCTTT. Translation: CASSSGQNTEAFF.

The chain employs TRBV11-2 and TRBJ2-1; TRBD2 matches 9 bases. Germline values: CDR1 SGHAT, CDR2 FQNNGV. The CDR3 covers 15 residues. The ends lost 5 bases at V and 10 bases at J; junction bases unmatched: 12. The CDR3 region is CASSHLGGRADEQFF. CDR3 sequence (DNA): TGTGCCAGCAGCCATCTGGGCGGGAGGGCAGACGAGCAGTTCTTC.

J is TRBJ2-7 and V is TRBV28, with 9 bases identical to TRBD2. Germline V gene sequence: CDR1 MDHEN, CDR2 SYDVKM. This CDR3 comprises 17 residues. J gave up 0 bases and V 3 bases, and 9 bases lay outside the gene matches. In nucleotides, the CDR3 is TGTGCCAGCAGTTTCCCAGCCGGGACTAGCAGCTCCTACGAGCAGTACTTC. Its protein product is CASSFPAGTSSSYEQYF.

J is TRBJ2-7 and V is TRBV19; 9 bases agree with TRBD1. This CDR3 comprises 13 residues. Germline-derived CDR1 and CDR2 are LNHDA and SQIVND (reference sequence). Trimming removed 7 bases from V and 5 bases from J; junction bases left unmatched: 6. CDR3 in DNA: TGTGCCAGTACCCGGACAGGGGTCGACGAGCAGTACTTC. Translated, it gives CASTRTGVDEQYF.

The J gene is TRBJ2-7, the V gene TRBV6-7; 13 bases agree with TRBD2. TRBV6-7 has ORF status, its function being uncertain. The length of the CDR3 is 19 residues. J gave up 4 bases and V 5 bases, and 17 bases lay outside the gene matches. The CDR3 sequence is CASSPSLGRLAGGEYEQYF. The CDR3 nucleotides read TGTGCCAGCAGTCCCTCCCTTGGCAGACTAGCGGGAGGCGAGTACGAGCAGTACTTC.

CDR3 amino acids: CASSHGVESGNTGELFF. The CDR3 DNA is TGTGCCAGCAGCCATGGGGTGGAGAGCGGAAACACCGGGGAGCTGTTTTTT. V and J are TRBV14 and TRBJ2-2; D might be TRBD2 (5 bases). Germline CDR1 is SGHDN and CDR2 is FVKESK. Trimming shortened V by 3 bases and J by 2 bases, and 16 bases separated the two germline ends. The CDR3 has 17 amino acids.

This rearrangement joins TRBV4-2 to TRBJ2-7; possible D gene TRBD2, 6 bases. The CDR3 is made up of 16 amino acids. V dropped 0 bases and J dropped 2 bases, with 14 bases sitting between them. In germline, CDR1 is LGHNA, CDR2 YNFKEQ. DNA for the CDR3: TGTGCCAGCAGCCAAGATCTCCGAGCGGGCACCTACGAGCAGTACTTC. Its protein product is CASSQDLRAGTYEQYF.

This chain connects TRBV5-6 to TRBJ1-4; D ambiguous. This CDR3 has 16 amino acids. Trimming took off 4 bases at V and 0 bases at J, with 13 bases between the two ends. Per germline, CDR1 SGHDT and CDR2 YYEEEE. CDR3 residues: CASSLSLVATNEKLFF. For the CDR3, the DNA is TGTGCCAGCAGCCTGAGTCTTGTTGCAACTAATGAAAAACTGTTTTTT.

The chain combines TRBV5-1 with TRBJ2-2, with TRBD2 as a possible D gene (6 bases). Germline loops: CDR1 SGHRS, CDR2 YFSETQ. The V gene lost 1 base and the J gene lost 3 bases, with 10 bases spanning the gap. The CDR3 has 15 residues. CDR3: CASSLRRRDTGELFF. CDR3 coding DNA: TGCGCCAGCAGCTTGAGAAGGAGGGACACCGGGGAGCTGTTTTTT.

V gene TRBV19 combines with J gene TRBJ2-7, with D possibly matching TRBD2 (5 bases). Trimming removed 0 bases from V and 6 bases from J, with 9 bases in between. Germline V gene sequence: CDR1 LNHDA, CDR2 SQIVND (reference sequence). The CDR3 is 13 residues long. CDR3 residues: CASSIETGSEQYF. The CDR3 DNA sequence: TGTGCCAGTAGTATAGAAACGGGGAGCGAGCAGTACTTC.

The gene calls are TRBV28 and TRBJ2-1; D remains ambiguous. This CDR3 is built from 11 residues. Germline CDR1 MDHEN, CDR2 SYDVKM. V was shortened by 5 bases and J by 13 bases, with 12 bases between the two germline ends. The CDR3 loop is CASSPRSFQFF. The CDR3 DNA is TGTGCCAGCAGTCCTCGGTCCTTCCAGTTCTTC.